The 13 T cell receptor beta chains given below trace back to one sample, sequenced in a study of CD8 T cells in ankylosing spondylitis. MiXCR, run by TCRdb on the 5' RACE reads, gives a single entry per CDR3 protein. The repertoire holds nearly 25,000 distinct CDR3 sequences, with approximately 16% as singletons. The sample taken for sequencing was blood. These receptors all come from a male donor with ankylosing spondylitis or in good health (not recorded which).

The sample holds a few counts of this clonotype. The V gene is TRBV12-3 or TRBV12-4, the J gene TRBJ2-7, with 12 bases aligning to TRBD1. The CDR3 runs 15 residues. V shed 5 bases and J 5 bases; nucleotides not matched to a gene: 7. CDR3 DNA sequence: TGTGCCAGCAGTCCCCGGGGACAGGGGGCTCACGAGCAGTACTTC. Its protein is CASSPRGQGAHEQYF.

This clonotype was seen more than once but under ten times. The rearrangement links TRBV4-2 to TRBJ2-7; maybe TRBD1 (6 bases). The germline V and J ends were trimmed by 1 base and 4 bases, with 8 bases remaining between them. Germline V lookup: CDR1 LGHNA, CDR2 YNFKEQ. The CDR3 contains 13 residues. This chain's CDR3 is CASSQAQGYEQYV. CDR3 DNA sequence: TGTGCCAGCAGCCAAGCCCAGGGGTACGAGCAGTACGTC.

This clonotype was counted a few times. The rearrangement uses TRBV7-3 and TRBJ2-2; D is unclear. CDR1 is SGHTA, CDR2 FQGTGA, per germline. This CDR3 comprises 14 residues. V shed 5 bases and J shed 6 bases, with 13 bases lying between them. As DNA, the CDR3 is TGTGCCAGCAGCCCACAAAGATCTCCCGGGGAGCTGTTTTTT. The encoded protein is CASSPQRSPGELFF.

The chain joins TRBV12-3 or TRBV12-4 to TRBJ1-1; D is unclear. The V end lost 2 bases, the J end lost 1 base, and 5 bases lay between the germline ends. The CDR3 is 13 residues long. CDR3 nucleotides: TGTGCCAGCAGTTTAAAGGAGAACACTGAAGCTTTCTTT. Protein product: CASSLKENTEAFF.

The V and J genes are TRBV28 and TRBJ2-7; no definite D call. Germline CDR1 reads MDHEN; CDR2 reads SYDVKM. This CDR3 is built from 13 residues. V was clipped by 5 bases and J by 3 bases, with 11 bases between them. CDR3 sequence: CASSATPIYEQYF. The CDR3 coding sequence is TGTGCCAGCAGTGCCACACCGATCTACGAGCAGTACTTC.

The CDR3 protein is CSARPGDLYNEQFF. The CDR3 bases are TGCAGTGCTAGGCCCGGGGACCTGTACAATGAGCAGTTCTTC. The genes are TRBV20-1 and TRBJ2-1; either TRBD1 or TRBD2 may supply D (5 bases each). The V and J ends lost 3 bases and 4 bases respectively, with 13 bases between them. Germline V CDR1 and CDR2: DFQATT, SNEGSKA (reference sequence). The CDR3 runs 14 residues.

V is TRBV18 and J is TRBJ1-1, with D hard to call. The CDR3 totals 11 residues. Germline lookup yields CDR1 KGHSH and CDR2 LQKENI. Trimming took off 5 bases at V and 7 bases at J, with 8 bases between the two ends. CDR3 sequence (DNA): TGTGCCAGCTCATTGATGGGTGAAGCTTTCTTT. Protein product: CASSLMGEAFF.

This clonotype was recorded at least ten times. This chain connects TRBV7-2 to TRBJ2-5, with TRBD1 matching over 8 bases. Trimming at V came to 1 base and at J to 6 bases, leaving 10 bases not matched to a gene. This CDR3 contains 16 residues. Germline loops: CDR1 SGHTA, CDR2 FQGNSA. Here the CDR3 reads CASSLDGIRGLKTQYF. The CDR3 DNA follows: TGTGCCAGCAGCTTAGATGGTATCAGGGGGCTTAAGACCCAGTACTTC. The whole variable domain, filled in from reference TRBV7-2 and TRBJ2-5, reads GAGVSQSPSNKVTEKGKDVELRCDPISGHTALYWYRQSLGQGLEFLIYFQGNSAPDKSGLPSDRFSAERTGGSVSTLTIQRTQQEDSAVYLCASSLDGIRGLKTQYFGPGTRLLVL.

This clonotype was detected many times. This rearrangement joins TRBV12-3 or TRBV12-4 to TRBJ2-7, with a possible D match to TRBD2 (5 bases). V gave up 7 bases and J gave up 1 base, with 8 bases separating them. The CDR3 contains 12 residues. This CDR3 is CASTRTSYEQYF. DNA of the CDR3: TGTGCCAGCACCAGGACTTCCTACGAGCAGTACTTC.

The chain joins TRBV27 to TRBJ2-3, with D uncertain. CDR1 and CDR2 from the germline V gene are MNHEY and SMNVEV (reference sequence). Trimming pared 5 bases from V and 1 base from J, leaving 4 bases between. CDR3 length: 12 residues. The CDR3 loop reads CASSHRTDTQYF. DNA for the CDR3: TGTGCCAGCAGTCACCGCACAGATACGCAGTATTTT.

This clonotype was recorded many times. The J gene is TRBJ1-6, the V gene TRBV20-1; a weak D match, TRBD1 (5 bases). The germline V and J ends were trimmed by 5 bases and 7 bases, with 12 bases remaining between them. The CDR3 spans 13 residues. The germline CDR1 and CDR2 sequences are DFQATT and SNEGSKA (reference sequence). CDR3 loop: CSALARQNSPLHF. The CDR3 DNA follows: TGCAGTGCTCTCGCGCGACAGAATTCACCCCTCCACTTT.

This clonotype has more than one count but fewer than ten. The rearrangement joins TRBV5-5 to TRBJ2-5; D not certain. Germline values: CDR1 SGHKS, CDR2 YYEKEE (reference sequence). The CDR3 is 12 residues long. Trimming removed 4 bases from V and 4 bases from J, with 8 bases in between. The DNA of the CDR3 is TGTGCCAGCAGCCAAAAGGGAGAGACCCAGTACTTC. Translating it yields CASSQKGETQYF.

The J gene is TRBJ2-2, the V gene TRBV7-3, with 13 bases lining up with TRBD2. This CDR3 is 17 amino acids long. V lost 4 bases, J lost 6 bases, and 8 bases stayed unmatched. CDR1 is SGHTA, CDR2 FQGTGA, per germline. The CDR3 is CASSSEALAGGPGELFF. CDR3 in DNA: TGTGCCAGCAGCTCGGAAGCACTAGCGGGGGGGCCCGGGGAGCTGTTTTTT.